Each of the 10 T cell receptor beta chains below was sequenced from the same sample in a study of immune aging and cytomegalovirus after organ transplant. What these receptors recognize is not known. Documented time point: five sample-tagged time points from pre-transplant (day -1) to day 368 post-transplant, pooled. BD Rhapsody targeted mRNA and AbSeq chemistry was used for microwell cell capture and library preparation. TCRdb independently ran MiXCR on the single-cell sequencing reads; one entry per CDR3 protein. The sample contains more than 20,000 distinct CDR3 sequences, approximately 40% of which appear only once. Sequenced material: CMV peptide-activated CD4+ and CD8+ T cells sorted from blood, taken at five time points, pooled. Subset reported: sorted CD8+CD137+ and CD4+CD154+ T cells after about 12 h CMV IE-1 peptide stimulation. Receptors were obtained from a female donor who had a heart transplant and CMV viremia.

This clonotype is medium-sized (0.01 to 0.1%) in the sample. The CDR3 DNA follows: TGTGCCAGCAGCCAAGATCTAGCGTACAATGAGCAGTTCTTC. Protein: CASSQDLAYNEQFF. V and J are TRBV3-1 and TRBJ2-1, with D maybe TRBD2 (6 bases). V shed 0 bases and J shed 4 bases, with 7 bases lying between them. Germline V gives CDR1 LGHDT, CDR2 YNNKEL (reference sequence). The CDR3 is 14 amino acids.

This clonotype was recorded at least ten times. Since a much larger clone is just one base distant, this may be a read error. V is TRBV20-1 and J is TRBJ2-1; D may be TRBD1 or TRBD2 (7 bases each). This CDR3 spans 18 amino acids. Germline CDR1 DFQATT, CDR2 SNEGSKA (reference sequence). Written as DNA, the CDR3 is TGCAGTGTTAGAGATCGGGGGGCAGGGGGTCACTCCCACAATGAGCAGTTCTTC. Translating it yields CSVRDRGAGGHSHNEQFF.

This clonotype was counted a few times. A much larger clone differs from this one at a single base, so this may be a read error. The rearrangement joins TRBV5-4 to TRBJ1-2, with D maybe TRBD1 (6 bases). Germline CDR1 SGHNT, CDR2 YYREEE (reference sequence). The V end lost 4 bases, the J end lost 4 bases, and 20 bases lay between the germline ends. The CDR3 covers 16 residues. CDR3 sequence reads: CASSRQEQEIFYGYTF. The CDR3 DNA reads as TGTGCCAGCAGCCGACAGGAACAGGAAATCTTCTATGGCTACACCTTC.

There are many counts of this clonotype. The J gene is TRBJ2-3, the V gene TRBV19; D might be TRBD2 (6 bases). The germline V gene encodes CDR1 LNHDA and CDR2 SQIVND (reference sequence). V was cut by 7 bases and J by 4 bases, with 15 bases left in between. The CDR3 consists of 14 residues. CDR3 region: CASIGRERADTQYF. DNA for the CDR3: TGTGCCAGTATTGGCCGGGAGAGAGCAGATACGCAGTATTTT.

There are a few counts of this clonotype. This chain links TRBV29-1 with TRBJ2-3; D might be TRBD1 or TRBD2, each matching 6 bases. V lost 6 bases, J lost 6 bases, and 10 bases lay in between. This CDR3 has 11 amino acids. Germline V gene lookup returns CDR1 SQVTM and CDR2 ANQGSEA. The CDR3 reads CSVRRGDTQYF. CDR3 sequence (DNA): TGCAGCGTCCGGAGGGGGGATACGCAGTATTTT.

This clonotype was seen a few times. The chain uses TRBV12-3 or TRBV12-4 and TRBJ2-1, with TRBD2 matching over 11 bases. The CDR3 is 19 residues long. The ends lost 5 bases at V and 7 bases at J; junction bases unmatched: 19. CDR3 loop: CASSPRPGLAADFENEQFF. The CDR3 nucleotides read TGTGCCAGCAGTCCCAGACCGGGACTAGCGGCCGATTTTGAGAATGAGCAGTTCTTC.

J is TRBJ2-1 and V is TRBV6-6, with 7 positions matching TRBD1. The CDR3 covers 16 residues. CDR1 and CDR2 from the germline V gene are MNHNY and SVGAGI (reference sequence). V was pared by 7 bases and J by 2 bases, with 11 bases of the junction left unmatched. For the CDR3, the DNA is TGTGCCAGCAAATTGTCCGGGACAGCTACCTACAATGAGCAGTTCTTC. Encoded protein: CASKLSGTATYNEQFF.

The rearrangement joins TRBV27 to TRBJ1-1; D remains ambiguous. Trimming took 5 bases from V and 1 from J, leaving 8 bases between them. The CDR3 sequence is 13 residues long. CDR1 is MNHEY, CDR2 SMNVEV, per germline (reference sequence). DNA of the CDR3: TGTGCCAGCAGTCCTAATTGGAACACTGAAGCTTTCTTT. It is translated as CASSPNWNTEAFF.

This clonotype was seen repeatedly, ten times or more. The chain carries TRBV18 and TRBJ2-7, with a weak D call TRBD1 (5 bases). Germline values: CDR1 KGHSH, CDR2 LQKENI. Trimming took 5 bases from V and 5 from J, leaving 22 bases between them. This CDR3 is 16 amino acids long. The CDR3 protein is CASSGLDDRLGNEQYF. CDR3 sequence (DNA): TGTGCCAGCTCAGGGCTTGACGACAGATTGGGAAACGAGCAGTACTTC.

The J gene is TRBJ1-2, the V gene TRBV5-5; a weak D match, TRBD1 (5 bases). The CDR3 has 13 residues. Germline-derived CDR1 and CDR2 are SGHKS and YYEKEE (reference sequence). V lost 3 bases and J lost 8, with 14 bases in between. The CDR3 sequence: CASSYTGNSGYTF. The CDR3 DNA sequence: TGTGCCAGCAGCTACACAGGAAACTCGGGCTACACCTTC.